The clone carrying this T cell receptor (beta chain) was seen many times. Its antigen is not known. Germline V gene lookup returns CDR1 LNHDA and CDR2 SQIVND (reference sequence). The CDR3 is made up of 15 amino acids. Trimming took off 6 bases at V and 3 bases at J, with 15 bases between the two ends. RNA transcripts were the template, and TCR beta CDR3 regions were amplified from them. After a first-round RT-PCR with HTBI primers, a second-round multiplex PCR was run. TCRdb passed the multiplex PCR reads through MiXCR, listing each CDR3 protein once. The profile shows about 220,000 distinct CDR3 sequences, about a fifth of them singletons. Researchers turned away patients with other autoimmune diseases, uncontrolled infections, pregnancy or lactation. Someone took the PBMCs out of approximately 9.2 ml of fresh peripheral blood. The record originates from a study of Graves' ophthalmopathy and Graves' hyperthyroidism. Findings and caveats of the study: Predictions made by the model for ophthalmopathy progression reached 65% to 71% sensitivity and around 73% specificity. The authors also found most expanded thyroid clonotypes above 0.001 frequency in blood.

What was sequenced was peripheral blood. The chain links TRBV19 to TRBJ1-3; tentative D call: TRBD1 (6 bases). The TCR sequence derives from a woman aged 45-65 years with Graves' ophthalmopathy. The CDR3 coding sequence is TGTGCCAGTAGACTCGGGGGCGCGGATGGAAACACCATATATTTT. Translated: CASRLGGADGNTIYF.